What follows are 29 T cell receptor beta chains derived from one specimen sequenced in a study of T cell responses to AZD1222 COVID-19 vaccine (dated by TCRdb to the early 2020s). Taken with the paper, the label for time point translates to: baseline before first vaccination. Libraries were prepared through the immunoSEQ multiplex PCR assay. What TCRdb holds here is the immuneACCESS table cut down to in-frame rearrangements. Part of the clones is not present; checked against another copy, under half of the missing clones reflect an unresolved V gene, and the others are unexplained. The sample profile shows 99,000 or so clones; nearly 90% of them were found once. The ten biggest clones cover around 2.7% of the sample. This material consisted of peripheral blood, taken on day 0 of AZD1222 vaccination. The source of these receptors is an adult in good health.

The chain links TRBV3-1 (or the pseudogene TRBV3-2) to TRBJ1-1, with 7 bases lining up with TRBD1. The J segment lost 8 bases and the V segment lost 2 bases, leaving 8 bases of the junction unmatched. This CDR3 is built from 14 residues. Per the germline V gene, CDR1 is LGHDT and CDR2 is YNNKEL (reference sequence). CDR3 coding DNA: TGTGCCAGCAGCCAAATAGGAGGGGGCACAGAAGCTTTCTTT. Translated, it gives CASSQIGGGTEAFF.

V gene TRBV24-1 combines with J gene TRBJ1-2; no definite D call. Between the trimmed V and J ends, which lost 2 bases and 0 bases, there was a span of 9 bases. The CDR3 is 15 residues long. CDR1 is KGHDR, CDR2 SFDVKD, per germline. The CDR3 nucleotides are TGTGCCACCAGTGATTCAGGCGGCCCTAACTATGGCTACACCTTC. Translation: CATSDSGGPNYGYTF.

This clone was detected a few times. This sequence joins TRBV7-2 and TRBJ2-3; 8 nucleotides agree with TRBD2. The germline V gene encodes CDR1 SGHTA and CDR2 FQGNSA. After removal of 5 bases from V and 9 bases from J, the junction contained 10 bases not matched to a gene. The CDR3 has 14 residues. The CDR3: CASSPPGRGGTQYF. The CDR3 bases are TGTGCCAGCAGCCCCCCCGGGAGGGGGGGGACGCAGTATTTT.

V and J are TRBV5-1 and TRBJ1-5, with a tentative D call TRBD1 (6 bases). The CDR3 loop spans 15 amino acids. Trimming took 0 bases from V and 2 from J, leaving 9 bases between them. CDR1 is SGHRS, CDR2 YFSETQ, per germline. CDR3: CASSLDGGGNQPQHF. CDR3 DNA: TGCGCCAGCAGCTTGGACGGGGGCGGCAATCAGCCCCAGCATTTT.

As to this clone: An end of the junction does not agree with germline; a read error may underlie this. The rearrangement links TRBV5-1 to TRBJ1-2; D is undetermined. Germline V lookup: CDR1 SGHRS, CDR2 YFSETQ. The CDR3 has 13 residues. The CDR3 nucleotides are TGTGCCAGCAGCCTAAAGGGAAACTATGGCTACACCTTC. This sequence encodes CASSLKGNYGYTF. Full variable domain (missing parts from reference TRBV5-1 and TRBJ1-2): KAGVTQTPRYLIKTRGQQVTLSCSPISGHRSVSWYQQTPGQGLQFLFEYFSETQRNKGNFPGRFSGRQFSNSRSEMNVSTLELGDSALYLCASSLKGNYGYTFGSGTRLTVV.

The chain links TRBV6-5 to TRBJ1-2; no clear D gene. CDR1 and CDR2 from the germline V gene are MNHEY and SVGAGI. V lost 6 bases to trimming and J lost 1 base, with 6 bases between them. The CDR3 is made up of 12 amino acids. This chain's CDR3 is CASSSNNYGYTF. The CDR3 nucleotides are TGTGCCAGCAGCTCTAATAACTATGGCTACACCTTC.

This chain uses TRBV7-2 with TRBJ1-2; tentative D call: TRBD1 (6 bases). Trimming took off 4 bases at V and 4 bases at J, with 16 bases between the two ends. In germline, CDR1 is SGHTA, CDR2 FQGNSA. CDR3 size: 15 residues. CDR3 sequence (DNA): TGTGCCAGCAGCTCAGCAGGACAGCCTAGCTATGGCTACACCTTC. Translating it yields CASSSAGQPSYGYTF.

The chain recombines TRBV27 with TRBJ1-5; D remains unclear. The germline V gene encodes CDR1 MNHEY and CDR2 SMNVEV (reference sequence). The CDR3 spans 12 residues. Trimming took 6 bases from V and 4 from J, leaving 7 bases between them. The CDR3 here is CASSSRNQPQHF. CDR3 nucleotides: TGTGCCAGCAGCTCCAGGAATCAGCCCCAGCATTTT.

The gene calls are TRBV19 and TRBJ1-2; D ambiguous. Germline V gene sequence: CDR1 LNHDA, CDR2 SQIVND (reference sequence). The CDR3 runs to 12 residues. The V and J ends lost 5 bases and 8 bases respectively, with 12 bases between them. CDR3 amino acids: CASSPSGWGYTF. The CDR3, as DNA: TGTGCCAGTAGTCCATCAGGATGGGGCTACACCTTC. The full variable domain, its missing parts supplied by reference TRBV19 and TRBJ1-2, is DGGITQSPKYLFRKEGQNVTLSCEQNLNHDAMYWYRQDPGQGLRLIYYSQIVNDFQKGDIAEGYSVSREKKESFPLTVTSAQKNPTAFYLCASSPSGWGYTFGSGTRLTVV.

The rearrangement links TRBV5-1 to TRBJ2-3, with no clear D. V was clipped by 1 base and J by 5 bases, with 5 bases between them. CDR3 length equals 12 residues. The germline V gene encodes CDR1 SGHRS and CDR2 YFSETQ. DNA for the CDR3: TGCGCCAGCAGCTTGAAGGGAGATACGCAGTATTTT. This codes for CASSLKGDTQYF.

The chain employs TRBV7-3 and TRBJ2-3, with TRBD1 matching over 8 bases. CDR3 size: 14 residues. Unmatched junction bases numbered 4, after V lost 5 bases and J lost 3 bases. CDR1 SGHTA and CDR2 FQGTGA come from the germline V gene. The CDR3 reads CASSPTGGTDTQYF. CDR3 in DNA: TGTGCCAGCAGCCCTACAGGGGGGACAGATACGCAGTATTTT. Combining the CDR3 with reference TRBV7-3 and TRBJ2-3 gives the whole variable domain GAGVSQTPSNKVTEKGKYVELRCDPISGHTALYWYRQSLGQGPEFLIYFQGTGAADDSGLPNDRFFAVRPEGSVSTLKIQRTERGDSAVYLCASSPTGGTDTQYFGPGTRLTVL.

This rearrangement joins TRBV6-2 or TRBV6-3 to TRBJ2-1; D not certain. V was pared by 2 bases and J by 6 bases, with 17 bases between. This CDR3 has 16 residues. Germline CDR1 MNHEY, CDR2 SVGEGT. CDR3 residues: CASSYVAWGSGNEQFF. The DNA of the CDR3 is TGTGCCAGCAGTTACGTGGCGTGGGGTTCAGGCAATGAGCAGTTCTTC.

The chain uses TRBV18 and TRBJ2-6, with 8 positions matching TRBD1. Trimming took 3 bases from V and 0 from J; bases not matched to a gene: 7. CDR1 is KGHSH, CDR2 LQKENI, per germline. The CDR3 runs 18 residues. CDR3 region: CASSPLWTGYSGANVLTF. CDR3 sequence (DNA): TGTGCCAGCTCACCCTTGTGGACAGGGTACTCTGGGGCCAACGTCCTGACTTTC.

The J gene is TRBJ2-2, the V gene TRBV7-9; a weak D match, TRBD2 (5 bases). Germline lookup yields CDR1 SEHNR and CDR2 FQNEAQ (reference sequence). V lost 1 base, J lost 2 bases, and 11 bases lay in between. This CDR3 spans 16 amino acids. Here the CDR3 DNA reads TGTGCCAGCAGCTTAGTCGGCGGGCTAAACACCGGGGAGCTGTTTTTT. Its protein is CASSLVGGLNTGELFF. The variable domain in full, with the rest retrieved from reference TRBV7-9 and TRBJ2-2, is DTGVSQNPRHKITKRGQNVTFRCDPISEHNRLYWYRQTLGQGPEFLTYFQNEAQLEKSRLLSDRFSAERPKGSFSTLEIQRTEQGDSAMYLCASSLVGGLNTGELFFGEGSRLTVL.

The chain links TRBV19 to TRBJ2-3, with D maybe TRBD2 (6 bases). Trimming removed 7 bases at V and 6 bases at J, with 20 bases between. This CDR3 has 15 amino acids. CDR1 is LNHDA, CDR2 SQIVND, per germline (reference sequence). The chain's CDR3 is CASKGRYDRSDTQYF. The DNA of the CDR3 is TGTGCCAGTAAAGGGAGGTACGACCGGTCCGATACGCAGTATTTT.

The V call is TRBV27, the J call TRBJ1-3; D is unresolved. CDR1 and CDR2 (germline): MNHEY, SMNVEV (reference sequence). V was shortened by 6 bases and J by 4 bases, with 10 bases between the two germline ends. The CDR3 has 13 residues. The CDR3 coding sequence is TGTGCCAGCAGGCCCATGGGCGGAAACACCATATATTTT. Its translation is CASRPMGGNTIYF.

The V call is TRBV7-9, the J call TRBJ2-2; D unresolved. The ends were cut back, 5 bases at V and 1 base at J, with 8 bases in the middle. From germline, CDR1 is SEHNR and CDR2 FQNEAQ (reference sequence). The CDR3 is 14 residues long. This CDR3 reads CASSQHMNTGELFF. The CDR3 region has the DNA TGTGCCAGCAGCCAACATATGAACACCGGGGAGCTGTTTTTT.

The genes are TRBV27 and TRBJ2-5; D gene unclear. The CDR3 has 13 residues. V was pared by 5 bases and J by 10 bases, with 17 bases between. From germline, CDR1 is MNHEY and CDR2 SMNVEV (reference sequence). The CDR3 here is CASSLGPRSVQYF. CDR3 bases: TGTGCCAGCAGTCTAGGGCCACGCTCGGTCCAGTACTTC.

V usage is TRBV7-9 and J usage is TRBJ2-3; D gene unclear. CDR1 is SEHNR and CDR2 is FQNEAQ in the germline V gene (reference sequence). With 3 bases removed from V and 2 bases from J, the gap between germline ends came to 9 bases. This CDR3 has 14 amino acids. CDR3 nucleotide sequence: TGTGCCAGCAGCTTTAGTACAGACACAGATACGCAGTATTTT. This gives the protein CASSFSTDTDTQYF.

The rearrangement joins TRBV10-1 to TRBJ1-6; D unclear. The CDR3 contains 11 residues. Germline CDR1 reads WNHNN; CDR2 reads SYGVQD (reference sequence). V dropped 7 bases and J dropped 14 bases, with 12 bases sitting between them. The DNA for the CDR3 is TGCGCCAGCACCCAACCGAGAACCCTCCACTTT. Protein sequence: CASTQPRTLHF.

This rearrangement joins TRBV2 to TRBJ1-1, with unresolved D. Per germline, CDR1 SNHLY and CDR2 FYNNEI. The V end was cut by 3 bases, the J end by 0 bases, with 5 bases between. This CDR3 spans 13 amino acids. For the CDR3, the DNA is TGTGCCAGCAGTGATCTCATGAACACTGAAGCTTTCTTT. Its protein product is CASSDLMNTEAFF.

This clone was observed once. One end of the junction is discordant with germline, which a read error may explain. The rearrangement links TRBV5-1 to TRBJ1-2, with 10 bases aligning to TRBD1. Per germline, CDR1 SGHRS and CDR2 YFSETQ. This CDR3 is 13 amino acids long. The CDR3 DNA is TGTGCCAGCAGCGCTGGACAGGGGGATGGCTACACCTTC. It encodes CASSAGQGDGYTF. Together with reference TRBV5-1 and TRBJ1-2, the CDR3 gives the full variable domain: KAGVTQTPRYLIKTRGQQVTLSCSPISGHRSVSWYQQTPGQGLQFLFEYFSETQRNKGNFPGRFSGRQFSNSRSEMNVSTLELGDSALYLCASSAGQGDGYTFGSGTRLTVV.

The count of this clone is one. The chain couples TRBV15 to TRBJ2-1, with D possibly matching TRBD1 (8 bases). V dropped 1 base and J dropped 6 bases, with 13 bases sitting between them. The CDR3 is 15 residues long. Germline V gives CDR1 LNHNV, CDR2 YYDKDF (reference sequence). CDR3 sequence: CATSRGTGRGNEQFF. Here the CDR3 DNA reads TGTGCCACCAGCAGAGGGACAGGGAGGGGCAATGAGCAGTTCTTC.

This clone has only a few counts. The gene calls are TRBV10-3 and TRBJ1-5, with TRBD1 matching over 7 bases. V was pared by 6 bases and J by 3 bases, with 5 bases of the junction left unmatched. The CDR3 consists of 14 residues. The germline V gene encodes CDR1 ENHRY and CDR2 SYGVKD. CDR3 protein: CAISETGTNQPQHF. The DNA of the CDR3 is TGTGCCATCAGCGAGACAGGGACCAATCAGCCCCAGCATTTT.

V gene TRBV7-2 combines with J gene TRBJ2-3, with 10 nucleotides matching TRBD2. The CDR3 totals 17 residues. Germline V CDR1 and CDR2: SGHTA, FQGNSA. V shed 5 bases, J shed 6 bases, and the junction held 14 bases outside the gene matches. The CDR3 sequence: CASSPRRAGLAPDTQYF. The CDR3 coding sequence is TGTGCCAGCAGCCCCCGCCGGGCGGGACTAGCGCCGGATACGCAGTATTTT.

V usage is TRBV14 and J usage is TRBJ2-7; TRBD1 matches at 8 bases. Per germline, CDR1 SGHDN and CDR2 FVKESK. J was trimmed by 4 bases and V by 5 bases; bases with no gene match: 13. The CDR3 has 16 residues. Written as DNA, the CDR3 is TGTGCCAGCAGCTCCAATCAGGGGGCCCGGCGGTACGAGCAGTACGTC. It codes for CASSSNQGARRYEQYV.

The chain links TRBV6-2 or TRBV6-3 to TRBJ1-5; TRBD1 matches at 8 bases. Germline loops: CDR1 MNHEY, CDR2 SVGEGT. This CDR3 comprises 14 residues. The trim removed 2 bases at V and 6 bases at J, leaving 3 bases unmatched. The CDR3 protein is CASSYPTGGQPQHF. The CDR3 DNA reads as TGTGCCAGCAGTTACCCCACAGGGGGTCAGCCCCAGCATTTT.

The V gene is TRBV11-1, the J gene TRBJ2-2; no clear D gene. Per germline, CDR1 SGHAT and CDR2 FQDESV (reference sequence). CDR3 size: 13 residues. Trimming left V 5 bases short and J 7 bases short, with 11 bases between. CDR3: CASSPSRNGELFF. In DNA form, the CDR3 reads TGTGCCAGCAGCCCCAGTCGGAACGGGGAGCTGTTTTTT.

The chain recombines TRBV19 with TRBJ1-6, with 8 bases aligning to TRBD1. This CDR3 has 16 amino acids. Trimming at V came to 3 bases and at J to 9 bases, leaving 10 bases not matched to a gene. CDR1 and CDR2 (germline): LNHDA, SQIVND (reference sequence). DNA of the CDR3: TGTGCCAGTAGTATGGCGGCAGGGGGCTTCAGTTCACCCCTCCACTTT. Amino acids: CASSMAAGGFSSPLHF.